The source of this T cell receptor beta chain is a study of blood T cell repertoires in COVID-19. Trimming took 6 bases from V and 5 from J; bases not matched to a gene: 6. CDR3 length: 15 amino acids. Germline V gene data show CDR1 as SNHLY and CDR2 as FYNNEI. How the authors handled the data: Researchers report that nucleated cell counts were estimated from reference gene primer amplification. Generated by immunoSEQ multiplex PCR, the TCRdb table keeps only in-frame clones and is missing some. Clonal size and the V and J genes are those of that table, whereas D and trimming came from the DNA. The sample contains 100,000 to 150,000 clones, about 80% of which appear only once.

The genes are TRBV2 and TRBJ2-1, with TRBD2 matching 11 bases. The receptor's source is a woman in her forties or fifties with acute or convalescent COVID-19. Sequenced: peripheral blood. As DNA, the CDR3 is TGTGCCAGCAGCCTACTAGCGGGGGATAACAATGAGCAGTTCTTC. Protein sequence: CASSLLAGDNNEQFF.